These T cell receptor beta chains were read from a single sample in a study of T cell changes during pregnancy in multiple sclerosis. This table comes from immunoSEQ multiplex PCR, and its TCRdb copy is limited to in-frame clones, with some not included. Here the sample spans around 50,000 clones, 85% to 95% being singletons. The input for sequencing was CD8+ T cells from peripheral blood mononuclear cells, taken in the first trimester of pregnancy. These receptors all stem from a female donor with multiple sclerosis, enrolled in a pregnancy study. The CDR3 runs from the conserved cysteine through the conserved F or W. A D gene is named only where the DNA matches it firmly. Size is omitted from some rows. Given values are once, few, many or a class for expanded clones.

>TRBD1|TRBV5-4|-|TRBJ1-2
CASSFGQGGNYGYTF
TGTGCCAGCAGCTTTGGACAGGGGGGCAACTATGGCTACACCTTC
>TRBD2|TRBV11-2|-|TRBJ2-1
CASSSIAGGPEQFF
TGTGCCAGCAGCTCCATAGCGGGAGGGCCTGAGCAGTTCTTC
>-|TRBV5-1|-|TRBJ2-5
CASSLGVGRSTGETQYF
TGCGCCAGCAGCTTGGGAGTGGGTCGCAGCACGGGGGAGACCCAGTACTTC
>-|TRBV10-2|-|TRBJ2-1
CASATSSYNEQFF
TGCGCCAGCGCGACTTCGTCCTACAATGAGCAGTTCTTC
>-|TRBV19|once|TRBJ2-5
CASSHGYQETQYF
TGTGCCAGTAGCCATGGCTACCAAGAGACCCAGTACTTC
>-|TRBV28|-|TRBJ1-1
CASKQAATEAFF
TGTGCCAGCAAGCAGGCCGCCACTGAAGCTTTCTTT
>-|TRBV13|few|TRBJ2-4
CASSPNLPRDDKNIQYF
TGTGCCAGCAGCCCAAACCTGCCCAGGGATGACAAAAACATTCAGTACTTC
>-|TRBV4-3|once|TRBJ2-2
CASSPGLHLANTGELFF
TGCGCCAGCAGCCCTGGACTCCATCTCGCGAACACCGGGGAGCTGTTTTTT
>-|TRBV29-1|-|TRBJ1-1
CSVPFGRVNTEAFF
TGCAGCGTTCCCTTCGGTCGTGTGAACACTGAAGCTTTCTTT
>-|TRBV5-1|-|TRBJ2-1
CASSGYEGYGDEQFF
TGCGCCAGCAGTGGTTACGAGGGATATGGCGATGAGCAGTTCTTC
>-|TRBV27|-|TRBJ1-2
CASSLQVSEGDYGYTF
TGTGCCAGCAGTTTACAAGTTTCGGAGGGCGACTATGGCTACACCTTC
>TRBD2|TRBV5-1|once|TRBJ2-7
CASSFGGGGYEQYF
TGCGCCAGCAGCTTCGGTGGGGGGGGTTACGAGCAGTACTTC
>TRBD1|TRBV4-2|-|TRBJ1-6
CASSQDLGLRGTAYNSPLHF
TGTGCCAGCAGCCAAGATTTAGGCCTCAGGGGGACAGCCTATAATTCACCCCTCCACTTT
>TRBD2|TRBV5-1|-|TRBJ2-1
CASSLGLAGVSYEQFF
TGCGCCAGCAGCTTGGGGCTAGCGGGAGTATCATATGAGCAGTTCTTC
>TRBD2|TRBV6-6|-|TRBJ2-7
CASSGGSSGRKYEQYF
TGTGCCAGCAGTGGGGGCTCTAGCGGGAGAAAATACGAGCAGTACTTC
>TRBD1|TRBV29-1|-|TRBJ1-1
CSAAGAGGEAFF
TGCAGCGCCGCAGGGGCAGGGGGTGAAGCTTTCTTT
>TRBD1|TRBV27|-|TRBJ2-7
CASIWPGQGGHEQYF
TGTGCCAGCATTTGGCCGGGACAGGGAGGCCACGAGCAGTACTTC
>-|TRBV9|-|TRBJ1-3
CASRRGSSGNTIYF
TGTGCCAGCAGGCGGGGGAGCTCTGGAAACACCATATATTTT
>-|TRBV7-3|-|TRBJ2-3
CASSSLTGTQYF
TGTGCCAGCAGCTCCCTGACGGGTACGCAGTATTTT